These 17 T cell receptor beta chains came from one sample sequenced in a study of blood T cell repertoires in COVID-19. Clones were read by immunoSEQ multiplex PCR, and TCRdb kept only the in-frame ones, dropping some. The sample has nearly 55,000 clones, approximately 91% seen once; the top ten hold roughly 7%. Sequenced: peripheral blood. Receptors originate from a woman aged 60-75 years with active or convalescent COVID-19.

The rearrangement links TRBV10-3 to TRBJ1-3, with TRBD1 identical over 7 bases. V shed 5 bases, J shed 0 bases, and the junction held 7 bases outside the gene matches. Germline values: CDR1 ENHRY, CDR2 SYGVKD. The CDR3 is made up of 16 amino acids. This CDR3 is CAISPTGAYSGNTIYF. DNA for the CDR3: TGTGCCATCAGTCCCACAGGGGCCTACTCTGGAAACACCATATATTTT.

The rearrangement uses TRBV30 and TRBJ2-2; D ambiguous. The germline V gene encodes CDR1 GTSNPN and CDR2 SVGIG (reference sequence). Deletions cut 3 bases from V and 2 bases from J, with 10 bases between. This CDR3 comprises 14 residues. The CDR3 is CAWSFGLNTGELFF. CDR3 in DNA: TGTGCCTGGAGCTTTGGCCTTAACACCGGGGAGCTGTTTTTT.

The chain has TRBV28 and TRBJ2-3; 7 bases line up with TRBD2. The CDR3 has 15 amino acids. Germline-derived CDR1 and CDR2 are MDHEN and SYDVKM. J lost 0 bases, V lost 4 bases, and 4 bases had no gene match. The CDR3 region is CASSSNSGSTDTQYF. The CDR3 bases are TGTGCCAGCAGTTCGAATAGCGGGAGCACAGATACGCAGTATTTT. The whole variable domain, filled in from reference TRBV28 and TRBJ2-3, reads DVKVTQSSRYLVKRTGEKVFLECVQDMDHENMFWYRQDPGLGLRLIYFSYDVKMKEKGDIPEGYSVSREKKERFSLILESASTNQTSMYLCASSSNSGSTDTQYFGPGTRLTVL.

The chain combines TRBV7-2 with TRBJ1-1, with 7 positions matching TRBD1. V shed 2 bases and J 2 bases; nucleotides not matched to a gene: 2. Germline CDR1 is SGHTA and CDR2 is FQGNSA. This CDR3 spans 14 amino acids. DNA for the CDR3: TGTGCCAGCAGCTTAAGGGACAGCAACACTGAAGCTTTCTTT. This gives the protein CASSLRDSNTEAFF.

In DNA, the CDR3 is TGTGCCAGTAGGGCCGGGACTAGCGATTTTGAGCAGTTCTTC. Encoded protein: CASRAGTSDFEQFF. The rearrangement links TRBV19 to TRBJ2-1; 10 nucleotides agree with TRBD2. The CDR3 loop spans 14 amino acids. Germline values: CDR1 LNHDA, CDR2 SQIVND (reference sequence). The J segment lost 9 bases and the V segment lost 6 bases, leaving 8 bases of the junction unmatched.

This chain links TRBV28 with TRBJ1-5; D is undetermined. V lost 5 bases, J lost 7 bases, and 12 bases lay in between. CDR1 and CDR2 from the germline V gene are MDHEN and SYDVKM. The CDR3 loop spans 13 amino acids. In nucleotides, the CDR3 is TGTGCCAGCAGTAACCCAGATAACCAGCCCCAGCATTTT. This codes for CASSNPDNQPQHF.

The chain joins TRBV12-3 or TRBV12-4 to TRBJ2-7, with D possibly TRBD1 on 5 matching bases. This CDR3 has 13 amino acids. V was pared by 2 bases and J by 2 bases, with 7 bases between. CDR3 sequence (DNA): TGTGCCAGCAGTTTAAGGGGAACCTACGAGCAGTACTTC. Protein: CASSLRGTYEQYF.

CDR3 bases: TGTGCCAGCAGGAAAGAGAGCTCCTATAATTCACCCCTCCACTTT. Amino acids: CASRKESSYNSPLHF. The J gene is TRBJ1-6, the V gene TRBV6-6; D call uncertain. V was shortened by 6 bases and J by 0 bases, with 9 bases between the two germline ends. Germline V gene data show CDR1 as MNHNY and CDR2 as SVGAGI (reference sequence). The CDR3 length is 15 residues.

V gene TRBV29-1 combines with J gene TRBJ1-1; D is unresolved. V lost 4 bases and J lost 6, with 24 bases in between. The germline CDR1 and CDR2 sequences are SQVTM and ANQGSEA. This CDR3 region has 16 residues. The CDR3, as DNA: TGCAGCGTTGGGGCCGGAGAGGGTTCTGCCCTGCCTGAAGCTTTCTTT. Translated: CSVGAGEGSALPEAFF.

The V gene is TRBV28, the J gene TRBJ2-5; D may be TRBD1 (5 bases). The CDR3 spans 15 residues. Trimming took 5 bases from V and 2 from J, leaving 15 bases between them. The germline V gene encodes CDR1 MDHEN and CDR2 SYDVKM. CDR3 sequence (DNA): TGTGCCAGCAGTCCCATGTGGGGCAGACAAGAGACCCAGTACTTC. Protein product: CASSPMWGRQETQYF.

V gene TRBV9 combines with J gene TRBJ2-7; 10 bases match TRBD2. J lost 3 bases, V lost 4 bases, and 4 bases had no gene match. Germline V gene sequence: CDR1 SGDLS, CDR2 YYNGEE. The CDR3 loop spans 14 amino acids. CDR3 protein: CASSTLAGGYEQYF. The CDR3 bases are TGTGCCAGCAGCACCTTAGCGGGAGGCTACGAGCAGTACTTC.

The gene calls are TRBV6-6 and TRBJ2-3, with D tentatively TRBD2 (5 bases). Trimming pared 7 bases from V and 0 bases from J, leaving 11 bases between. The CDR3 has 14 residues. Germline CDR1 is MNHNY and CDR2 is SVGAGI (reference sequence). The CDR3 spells CASKRVLSTDTQYF. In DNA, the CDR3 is TGTGCCAGCAAGAGGGTCCTTAGCACAGATACGCAGTATTTT.

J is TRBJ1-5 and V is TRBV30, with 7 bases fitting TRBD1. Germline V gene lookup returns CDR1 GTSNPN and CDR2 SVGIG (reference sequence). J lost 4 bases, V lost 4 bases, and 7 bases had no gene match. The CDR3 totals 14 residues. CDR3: CAWNIGQVNQPQHF. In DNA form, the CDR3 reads TGTGCCTGGAATATAGGACAGGTGAATCAGCCCCAGCATTTT.

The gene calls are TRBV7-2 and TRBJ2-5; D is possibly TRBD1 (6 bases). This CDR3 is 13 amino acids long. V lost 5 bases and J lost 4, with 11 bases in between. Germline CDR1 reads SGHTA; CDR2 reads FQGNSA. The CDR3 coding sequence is TGTGCCAGCAGCAAACAGGGTGGAGAGACCCAGTACTTC. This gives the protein CASSKQGGETQYF.

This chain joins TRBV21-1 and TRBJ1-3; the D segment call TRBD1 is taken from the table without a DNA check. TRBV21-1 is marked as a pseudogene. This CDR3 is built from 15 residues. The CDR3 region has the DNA TGTGCCAGCAGCAAAGAAACAGCCCCCGGAAACACCATATATTTT. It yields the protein CASSKETAPGNTIYF.

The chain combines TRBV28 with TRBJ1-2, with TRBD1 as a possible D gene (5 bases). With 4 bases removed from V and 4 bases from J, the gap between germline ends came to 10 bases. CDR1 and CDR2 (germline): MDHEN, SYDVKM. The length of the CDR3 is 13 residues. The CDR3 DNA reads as TGTGCCAGCAGTTCGAAGACAGCCTATGGCTACACCTTC. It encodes CASSSKTAYGYTF.

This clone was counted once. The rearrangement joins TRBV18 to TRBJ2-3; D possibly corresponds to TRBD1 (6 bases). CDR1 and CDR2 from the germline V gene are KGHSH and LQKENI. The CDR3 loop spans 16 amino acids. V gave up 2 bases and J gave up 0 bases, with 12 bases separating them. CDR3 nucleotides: TGTGCCAGCTCACCATTTCCCGGACAGAGCACAGATACGCAGTATTTT. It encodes CASSPFPGQSTDTQYF.